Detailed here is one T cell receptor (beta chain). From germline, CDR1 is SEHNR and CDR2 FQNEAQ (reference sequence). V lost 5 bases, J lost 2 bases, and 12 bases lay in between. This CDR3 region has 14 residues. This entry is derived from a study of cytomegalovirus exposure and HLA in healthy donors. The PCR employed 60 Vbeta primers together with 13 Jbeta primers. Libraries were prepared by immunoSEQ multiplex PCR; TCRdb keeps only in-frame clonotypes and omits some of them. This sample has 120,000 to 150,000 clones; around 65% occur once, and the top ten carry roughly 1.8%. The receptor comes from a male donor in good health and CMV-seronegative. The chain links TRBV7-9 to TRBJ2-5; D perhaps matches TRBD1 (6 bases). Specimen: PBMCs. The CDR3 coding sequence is TGTGCCAGCAGCCCCGGACAGAAACAAGAGACCCAGTACTTC. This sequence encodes CASSPGQKQETQYF.